This is a list of T cell receptor beta chains from one sample in a study of blood T cell repertoires in COVID-19. The data were produced by immunoSEQ multiplex PCR, yet TCRdb's version contains in-frame clones alone and is incomplete. This table holds around 120,000 clones, around three quarters found once. The specimen sequenced was peripheral blood. The source of these receptors is an older man with acute or convalescent COVID-19. Both conserved end residues are part of each CDR3. A D gene is named only where the DNA matches it firmly. Part of the rows lack a size; the others show once, few, many or a class for expanded clones.

size	V	D	J	DNA	CDR3
-	TRBV15	-	TRBJ2-7	TGTGCCACCAGCAGAGGTTCAGGATACTACGAGCAGTACTTC	CATSRGSGYYEQYF
-	TRBV12-3/TRBV12-4	-	TRBJ2-7	TGTGCCAGTCCCCAGACCTACGAGCAGTACTTC	CASPQTYEQYF
once	TRBV9	TRBD1	TRBJ2-3	TGTGCCAGCAGCGTAGTGGGACAGGGGGCAGATACGCAGTATTTT	CASSVVGQGADTQYF
few	TRBV19	TRBD1	TRBJ1-6	TGTGCCAGTAGTCCCGGGACAGGGAGTAATTCACCCCTCCACTTT	CASSPGTGSNSPLHF
-	TRBV7-8	-	TRBJ1-1	TGTGCCAGCAGCCGTATAGCCCAGAAGACTGAAGCTTTCTTT	CASSRIAQKTEAFF
-	TRBV5-5	TRBD2	TRBJ2-1	TGTGCCAGCAGCTTGGGACTAGCGGATGTCTACAATGAGCAGTTCTTC	CASSLGLADVYNEQFF
-	TRBV20-1	TRBD2	TRBJ2-4	TGCAGTGCCGGAACTAGCGACATTCAGTACTTC	CSAGTSDIQYF
-	TRBV3-1/TRBV3-2	-	TRBJ2-7	TGTGCCAGCAGCCAGATGGGGGGAGCGAGTTCCTACGAGCAGTACTTC	CASSQMGGASSYEQYF
-	TRBV11-3	TRBD1	TRBJ2-3	TGTGCCAGCAGCTTAGATGGGACAGGGAGCACAGATACGCAGTATTTT	CASSLDGTGSTDTQYF
-	TRBV19	-	TRBJ2-6	TGTGCCAGTAGTATAGATCTCTCTGGGGCCAACGTCCTGACTTTC	CASSIDLSGANVLTF
-	TRBV9	-	TRBJ1-3	TGTGCCAGCAGCCCTTCCGGGGACACCATATATTTT	CASSPSGDTIYF
-	TRBV28	TRBD2	TRBJ2-3	TGTGCCAGCAGTTTACTGGCCAGCGGGAGGGTTGCCGATACGCAGTATTTT	CASSLLASGRVADTQYF
-	TRBV7-9	-	TRBJ2-1	TGTGCCAGCAGCTTAGACGGCAGGGGGGTCGATGAGCAGTTCTTC	CASSLDGRGVDEQFF
few	TRBV3-1/TRBV3-2	TRBD1	TRBJ1-2	TGTGCCAGCAGCCAAGACGTCACAGGGGGCGCAGAAAACTATGGCTACACCTTC	CASSQDVTGGAENYGYTF
-	TRBV28	TRBD1	TRBJ2-7	TGTGCCAGCAGCGGACAGGGGGCCAAATCCCTCTACGAGCAGTACTTC	CASSGQGAKSLYEQYF
-	TRBV5-1	-	TRBJ2-6	TGCGCCAGCAGCAGATCCGGACAGAGCTCTGGGGCCAACGTCCTGACTTTC	CASSRSGQSSGANVLTF
-	TRBV9	TRBD1	TRBJ1-2	TGTGCCAGCAGCATTCAGGGGGGCCTAGCCTATGGCTACACCTTC	CASSIQGGLAYGYTF
-	TRBV2	-	TRBJ1-5	TGTGCCAGCAGTGACGACAGGCCCTGGGGCAATCAGCCCCAGCATTTT	CASSDDRPWGNQPQHF
-	TRBV7-2	-	TRBJ2-1	TGTGCCAGCAGCTTATGGGCCCCCAATGAGCAGTTCTTC	CASSLWAPNEQFF
-	TRBV4-2	TRBD1	TRBJ1-1	TGTGCCAGCAGCCCAGCCGGGACAGGGAGGACTGAAGCTTTCTTT	CASSPAGTGRTEAFF
-	TRBV7-6	-	TRBJ2-5	TGTGCCAGCAGCTTATTGGGGGCGATTGAGACCCAGTACTTC	CASSLLGAIETQYF
-	TRBV11-2	TRBD2	TRBJ2-3	TGTGCCAGCAGCGTGACTAGCGGGGGGGTAAAAGATACGCAGTATTTT	CASSVTSGGVKDTQYF
-	TRBV7-2	-	TRBJ2-3	TGTGCCAGCAGCTTAGACCGGACTAGCACAGATACGCAGTATTTT	CASSLDRTSTDTQYF
once	TRBV5-1	-	TRBJ1-1	TGCGCCAGCAGCTTGAGGAGTGAGGGGAACACTGAAGCTTTCTTT	CASSLRSEGNTEAFF
-	TRBV28	-	TRBJ1-2	TGTGCCAGCAGTTTAGGACAGTTGCGTGGCTACACCTTC	CASSLGQLRGYTF
-	TRBV6-5	-	TRBJ1-2	TGTGCCAGCAGTTACTTGTCACCGGGACACCCCTATGGCTACACCTTC	CASSYLSPGHPYGYTF
once	TRBV6-6	TRBD1	TRBJ1-4	TGTGCCAGCAGTGCAACCCGACAGGGAAGTGAAAAACTGTTTTTT	CASSATRQGSEKLFF
-	TRBV18	TRBD1	TRBJ1-4	TGTGCCAGCTCACCACTTTGGACAGGGGCCAATGAAAAACTGTTTTTT	CASSPLWTGANEKLFF
-	TRBV28	-	TRBJ2-5	TGTGCCAGCAGTCCCCAGGGGCTCGGAGAGACCCAGTACTTC	CASSPQGLGETQYF
-	TRBV6-5	-	TRBJ2-3	TGTGCCTGCCGCGGAGATAGCACAGATACGCAGTATTTT	CACRGDSTDTQYF
-	TRBV29-1	-	TRBJ2-1	TGCAGCGTTGACCCCCCACCGGCGGTGGACAATGAGCAGTTCTTC	CSVDPPPAVDNEQFF
-	TRBV27	-	TRBJ2-7	TGTGCCAGCAGTACCCAGGGGTTCCCCTACGAGCAGTACTTC	CASSTQGFPYEQYF
-	TRBV7-8	-	TRBJ2-3	TGTGCCAGCAGCTTAGATTATGGCACAGATACGCAGTATTTT	CASSLDYGTDTQYF
-	TRBV24-1	TRBD2	TRBJ2-5	TGTGCCACCAGTGATTCCGGACTAGCGGGGAACCAAGAGACCCAGTACTTC	CATSDSGLAGNQETQYF
-	TRBV5-1	-	TRBJ1-1	TGCGCCAGCACCGCAGCGCAGGGTGGCTTGAACACTGAAGCTTTCTTT	CASTAAQGGLNTEAFF
once	TRBV3-1/TRBV3-2	-	TRBJ2-7	TGTGCCAGCAGCCAACTCGCAGGGTTGACCTACGAGCAGTACTTC	CASSQLAGLTYEQYF
few	TRBV19	TRBD1	TRBJ1-4	TGTGCCACAACCCTGACAGGGAGCAGTGAAAAACTGTTTTTT	CATTLTGSSEKLFF
-	TRBV2	-	TRBJ1-3	TGTGCCACCACTCGTGAAAACACCATATATTTT	CATTRENTIYF